The 13 T cell receptor beta chains reported below all come from one sample, sequenced in a study of technical replicates of blood from several donors. TCRdb keeps only in-frame clones here, not all; method: immunoSEQ multiplex PCR. The data hold about 64,000 clones, with around nine tenths observed a single time. Sequencing input: PBMCs. Receptors originate from a human donor in good health. Some clones in this sample may be carry-over from other donors' samples.

This clone is termed large. Additional DNA sequences in this sample encode the identical CDR3. This chain joins TRBV5-1 and TRBJ2-1, with TRBD2 matching over 8 bases. Losses at the gene ends were 1 base for V and 3 bases for J; bases not matched to a gene: 0. Germline V gene lookup returns CDR1 SGHRS and CDR2 YFSETQ. The CDR3 is made up of 14 amino acids. This CDR3 reads CASSLSGGYNEQFF. The CDR3 DNA is TGCGCCAGCAGCTTGAGCGGGGGCTACAATGAGCAGTTCTTC.

The CDR3 nucleotides are TGTGCCAGCAGCGCCTGGAGCAGGGGACACACCATATATTTT. Protein: CASSAWSRGHTIYF. The chain joins TRBV9 to TRBJ1-3; a weak D match, TRBD1 (6 bases). CDR3 length equals 14 residues. The V end was cut by 3 bases, the J end by 8 bases, with 15 bases between. From germline, CDR1 is SGDLS and CDR2 YYNGEE. The complete variable domain, with remaining parts taken from reference TRBV9 and TRBJ1-3, reads DSGVTQTPKHLITATGQRVTLRCSPRSGDLSVYWYQQSLDQGLQFLIQYYNGEERAKGNILERFSAQQFPDLHSELNLSSLELGDSALYFCASSAWSRGHTIYFGEGSWLTVV.

As concerns this clone: A junction end diverges from the germline sequence, so it may reflect a read error. The chain joins TRBV4-2 to TRBJ2-5; D is perhaps TRBD2 (5 bases). This CDR3 comprises 13 residues. Germline values: CDR1 LGHNA, CDR2 YNFKEQ. This CDR3 reads CASSQDDQRQKNF. The DNA of the CDR3 is TGTGCCAGCAGCCAAGACGATCAGCGGCAGAAGAACTTC.

This chain connects TRBV19 to TRBJ2-7; D unresolved. The CDR3 extends over 13 amino acids. Germline V gene lookup returns CDR1 LNHDA and CDR2 SQIVND (reference sequence). V was trimmed by 1 base and J by 1 base, leaving 5 bases between them. CDR3 loop: CASSIGPSYEQYF. CDR3 DNA: TGTGCCAGTAGTATAGGGCCATCCTACGAGCAGTACTTC.

The V and J genes are TRBV21-1 and TRBJ2-7; the D call of TRBD1 is as the table states it, not checked on the DNA. TRBV21-1 is a pseudogene segment. CDR3 size: 19 residues. DNA of the CDR3: TGTGCCAGCAGCAAAGCGGGTCGGCAGGGGATCGATTGCTCCTACGAGCAGTACTTC. Translated: CASSKAGRQGIDCSYEQYF.

This clone was detected once. The chain couples TRBV7-6 to TRBJ2-3; no firm D call. Between the trimmed V and J ends, which lost 5 bases and 3 bases, there was a span of 3 bases. In germline, CDR1 is SGHVS, CDR2 FNYEAQ. The CDR3 sequence is 11 residues long. The CDR3 nucleotides read TGTGCCAGCAGCCAGACAGATACGCAGTATTTT. Translated: CASSQTDTQYF.

This chain uses TRBV6-5 with TRBJ2-1; TRBD2 agrees at 8 bases. Germline V gives CDR1 MNHEY, CDR2 SVGAGI. V shed 8 bases and J 9 bases; nucleotides not matched to a gene: 12. The CDR3 length is 14 residues. The CDR3 reads CASLGSGVGGEQFF. The CDR3, as DNA: TGTGCCAGCCTTGGTAGCGGGGTGGGTGGTGAGCAGTTCTTC.

J is TRBJ2-5 and V is TRBV25-1; perhaps TRBD1 as D (5 bases). Germline V gives CDR1 MGHDK, CDR2 SYGVNS. The CDR3 length is 14 residues. V dropped 4 bases and J dropped 3 bases, with 12 bases sitting between them. DNA for the CDR3: TGTGCCAGCAGTGCCTATTTAGGGGAAGAGACCCAGTACTTC. Its protein product is CASSAYLGEETQYF.

V usage is TRBV5-1 and J usage is TRBJ2-3; 10 positions agree with TRBD1. CDR1 SGHRS and CDR2 YFSETQ come from the germline V gene. This CDR3 has 18 residues. V shed 1 base, J shed 0 bases, and the junction held 8 bases outside the gene matches. The CDR3 region is CASSLPGTGDPSTDTQYF. The CDR3 bases are TGCGCCAGCAGCTTGCCCGGGACAGGGGATCCTAGCACAGATACGCAGTATTTT.

The chain employs TRBV19 and TRBJ1-2; a possible D gene is TRBD1 (5 bases). The V and J ends lost 9 bases and 0 bases respectively, with 11 bases between them. The CDR3 consists of 13 residues. Germline CDR1 and CDR2: LNHDA and SQIVND (reference sequence). CDR3 DNA: TGTGCCAGCACAGACAGCGCTAACTATGGCTACACCTTC. It is translated as CASTDSANYGYTF.

This CDR3 is CASSAGGNTIYF. The CDR3 DNA follows: TGTGCCAGCAGCGCAGGGGGAAACACCATATATTTT. The chain uses TRBV6-1 and TRBJ1-3; perhaps TRBD1 as D (5 bases). This CDR3 spans 12 amino acids. Trimming cost V 6 bases and J 4 bases, with 7 bases left between them. Germline values: CDR1 MNHNS, CDR2 SASEGT.

This chain links TRBV19 with TRBJ2-1; no reliable D call. V was shortened by 3 bases and J by 10 bases, with 16 bases between the two germline ends. This CDR3 has 14 residues. The germline V gene encodes CDR1 LNHDA and CDR2 SQIVND (reference sequence). This CDR3 reads CASSIQRGSQEQFF. The DNA of the CDR3 is TGTGCCAGTAGTATTCAGCGCGGCTCCCAAGAGCAGTTCTTC.

The chain combines TRBV5-1 with TRBJ2-7; possibly TRBD1 for D (6 bases). From germline, CDR1 is SGHRS and CDR2 YFSETQ. Trimming took off 4 bases at V and 3 bases at J, with 17 bases between the two ends. The CDR3 covers 15 residues. The CDR3 nucleotides are TGCGCCAGCAGCAGGGACACCGAAGCTGGCTACGAGCAGTACTTC. Its translation is CASSRDTEAGYEQYF.